The 16 T cell receptor beta chains below all came from one sample that was sequenced in a study of T cells in Graves' hyperthyroidism and ophthalmopathy. Template material for amplifying TCR beta CDR3 regions consisted of RNA transcripts. The HTBI primer set drove a first-round RT-PCR of the TCR CDR3. TCRdb reprocessed the multiplex PCR reads via MiXCR and lists one record per CDR3 protein. In the table there are approximately 480,000 distinct CDR3 sequences, around 20% of which are singletons. The specimen was blood. The receptor set was obtained from a man younger than 35 with Graves' hyperthyroidism.

This clonotype has at least ten counts. The CDR3 coding sequence is TGTGCCTGGAGTGAGGGACGACAAGAGACCCAGTACTTC. It specifies CAWSEGRQETQYF. This chain joins TRBV30 and TRBJ2-5, with D perhaps matching TRBD1 or TRBD2 (5 bases each). The germline V and J ends were trimmed by 1 base and 2 bases, with 8 bases remaining between them. CDR1 and CDR2 from the germline V gene are GTSNPN and SVGIG (reference sequence). This CDR3 contains 13 residues.

This clonotype appeared many times. The rearrangement uses TRBV6-5 and TRBJ1-1; D is uncertain. CDR3 length: 14 residues. Germline V CDR1 and CDR2: MNHEY, SVGAGI. V shed 7 bases and J shed 5 bases, with 17 bases lying between them. In nucleotides, the CDR3 is TGTGCCAGCACCCCGATTGAGTTGGGGACTGAAGCTTTCTTT. Translation: CASTPIELGTEAFF.

The chain has TRBV4-1 and TRBJ2-2; D is perhaps TRBD1 or TRBD2 (7 bases each). V lost 0 bases and J 3 bases, leaving 14 bases between the germline ends. CDR1 MGHRA and CDR2 YSYEKL come from the germline V gene. This CDR3 has 17 amino acids. This CDR3 is CASSQESGTAYTGELFF. DNA for the CDR3: TGCGCCAGCAGCCAAGAAAGCGGGACAGCTTACACCGGGGAGCTGTTTTTT.

Many counts were recorded for this clonotype. The rearrangement joins TRBV20-1 to TRBJ1-5; tentatively, D is TRBD1 (6 bases). CDR1 and CDR2 (germline): DFQATT, SNEGSKA (reference sequence). The V end lost 1 base, the J end lost 6 bases, and 7 bases lay between the germline ends. The CDR3 spans 12 residues. The CDR3 spells CSARVGGQPQHF. As DNA, the CDR3 is TGCAGTGCTAGAGTAGGGGGTCAGCCCCAGCATTTT.

The table lists this clonotype with many counts. J is TRBJ1-2 and V is TRBV29-1; D unclear. Trimming removed 8 bases at V and 1 base at J, with 11 bases between. The CDR3 is 12 amino acids. In germline, CDR1 is SQVTM, CDR2 ANQGSEA. The CDR3 sequence: CSSNSLNYGYTF. DNA of the CDR3: TGCAGCTCCAACAGTCTTAACTATGGCTACACCTTC.

This clonotype showed up many times. This rearrangement joins TRBV29-1 to TRBJ2-7, with D possibly being TRBD2 (5 bases). The CDR3 length is 13 residues. Trimming removed 6 bases at V and 5 bases at J, with 17 bases between. Germline V lookup: CDR1 SQVTM, CDR2 ANQGSEA. This chain's CDR3 is CSVLRYLGDEQYF. The DNA of the CDR3 is TGCAGCGTGCTTAGGTACCTCGGGGACGAGCAGTACTTC.

Ten or more counts support this clonotype. The V gene is TRBV27, the J gene TRBJ1-2; D gene unclear. V was clipped by 6 bases and J by 4 bases, with 15 bases between them. This CDR3 spans 14 amino acids. The germline V gene has CDR1 MNHEY and CDR2 SMNVEV (reference sequence). CDR3 DNA sequence: TGTGCCAGCAGCCCTCGGGTCAGTCGCTATGGCTACACCTTC. It specifies CASSPRVSRYGYTF.

This clonotype was seen ten or more times. The chain recombines TRBV20-1 with TRBJ1-2; D gene uncertain. The germline CDR1 and CDR2 sequences are DFQATT and SNEGSKA (reference sequence). The V end was cut by 6 bases, the J end by 0 bases, with 11 bases between. The CDR3 consists of 13 residues. This CDR3 reads CSAPSTSNYGYTF. CDR3 nucleotides: TGCAGTGCGCCTTCAACCTCTAACTATGGCTACACCTTC.

The gene calls are TRBV4-1 and TRBJ1-6; unclear D gene. Trimming took 4 bases from V and 5 from J, leaving 15 bases between them. The CDR3 is 16 residues long. Germline assignment: CDR1 MGHRA and CDR2 YSYEKL. CDR3 DNA: TGCGCCAGCAGCCCGAAGGGAGTACTTGATAATTCACCCCTCCACTTT. Its protein product is CASSPKGVLDNSPLHF.

This sequence joins TRBV11-3 and TRBJ2-7; TRBD1 is a possible D gene (5 bases). V was pared by 0 bases and J by 5 bases, with 8 bases between. The CDR3 totals 13 residues. Germline V lookup: CDR1 SGHNT, CDR2 YENEEA. CDR3 region: CASSLEQVNEQYF. CDR3 in DNA: TGTGCCAGCAGCTTAGAACAGGTGAACGAGCAGTACTTC. Using reference TRBV11-3 and TRBJ2-7 for the parts outside the CDR3, the full variable domain is EAGVVQSPRYKIIEKKQPVAFWCNPISGHNTLYWYLQNLGQGPELLIRYENEEAVDDSQLPKDRFSAERLKGVDSTLKIQPAELGDSAVYLCASSLEQVNEQYFGPGTRLTVT.

This clonotype was seen only a few times. The rearrangement joins TRBV11-1 to TRBJ2-7; 8 positions agree with TRBD2. This CDR3 is 16 amino acids long. V lost 2 bases, J lost 7 bases, and 13 bases stayed unmatched. Germline V gives CDR1 SGHAT, CDR2 FQDESV (reference sequence). In DNA, the CDR3 is TGTGCCAGCAGCTTATCATTGGCGGGAGGTCTGTGGGAGCAGTACTTC. This translates into CASSLSLAGGLWEQYF.

J is TRBJ2-5 and V is TRBV25-1, with D perhaps assigned TRBD1 or TRBD2 (6 bases each). V lost 0 bases to trimming and J lost 5 bases, with 19 bases between them. The V gene's germline CDR1 is MGHDK and CDR2 SYGVNS. This CDR3 has 17 amino acids. As DNA, the CDR3 is TGTGCCAGCAGTGAATATACGGATCGGGGGCCCCGGGAGACCCAGTACTTC. Amino acid sequence: CASSEYTDRGPRETQYF.

This clonotype was detected ten times or more. The V gene is TRBV6-1, the J gene TRBJ2-5, with 10 bases lining up with TRBD2. This CDR3 has 15 amino acids. With V trimmed by 3 bases and J by 2 bases, 3 bases remained unmatched. Germline-derived CDR1 and CDR2 are MNHNS and SASEGT. CDR3 sequence reads: CASSDLAGAQETQYF. CDR3 bases: TGTGCCAGCAGTGATCTAGCGGGGGCACAAGAGACCCAGTACTTC.

The rearrangement uses TRBV6-1 and TRBJ2-3; D remains unclear. Germline values: CDR1 MNHNS, CDR2 SASEGT. The germline V and J ends were trimmed by 5 bases and 5 bases, with 8 bases remaining between them. The CDR3 covers 12 residues. The CDR3 sequence: CASSLPGDTQYF. The CDR3 coding sequence is TGTGCCAGCAGTCTTCCCGGAGATACGCAGTATTTT.

This clonotype was observed many times. This chain connects TRBV30 to TRBJ1-1; no clear D. The CDR3 loop spans 12 amino acids. Germline lookup yields CDR1 GTSNPN and CDR2 SVGIG (reference sequence). The V end was cut by 2 bases, the J end by 0 bases, with 4 bases between. In DNA, the CDR3 is TGTGCCTGGAGTTGGGTGAACACTGAAGCTTTCTTT. Translation: CAWSWVNTEAFF.

Remarks on this clonotype: Germline and junction disagree at one end, which may indicate a read error. V and J are TRBV12-3 or TRBV12-4 and TRBJ2-7; the D gene is possibly TRBD1 (6 bases). There are 12 residues in the CDR3. The chain's CDR3 is CASSPGQSEQCF. The CDR3 DNA reads TGTGCCAGCAGTCCTGGACAGAGCGAGCAGTGCTTC.